These 19 T cell receptor beta chains were sequenced from one sample in a study of T-cell reconstitution after alpha-beta-depleted transplantation in children. The library targeted TCRbeta and was prepared with unique molecular identifiers. TCRdb reanalysed the PCR reads using MiXCR and keeps one entry per CDR3 protein. The profile shows about 980,000 distinct CDR3 sequences, around 30% of them singletons. Here the sequenced sample was PBMCs, mostly from graft donor cells, taken 360 days after TCRalphabeta/CD19-depleted stem cell transplant. The receptors were sampled from a boy younger than two who had a stem cell transplant for SCID, so the T cells may come from the graft donor.

This chain's CDR3 is CASSQDRLAGANNEQFF. The CDR3 DNA sequence: TGCGCCAGCAGCCAAGATCGCCTAGCGGGGGCCAACAATGAGCAGTTCTTC. The chain links TRBV4-1 to TRBJ2-1, with TRBD2 matching over 10 bases. The CDR3 runs 17 residues. V gave up 0 bases and J gave up 5 bases; unmatched junction bases: 7. Germline V gene sequence: CDR1 MGHRA, CDR2 YSYEKL.

The V call is TRBV15, the J call TRBJ2-3, with D maybe TRBD1 (6 bases). Germline lookup yields CDR1 LNHNV and CDR2 YYDKDF (reference sequence). This CDR3 is 16 amino acids long. The V and J ends lost 1 base and 1 base respectively, with 12 bases between them. CDR3 residues: CATSRGGRSRTDTQYF. In DNA form, the CDR3 reads TGTGCCACCAGCAGAGGGGGGCGGTCCCGCACAGATACGCAGTATTTT.

In DNA, the CDR3 is TGCACCACTTTGGGCACAGATACGCAGTATTTT. This codes for CTTLGTDTQYF. The chain couples TRBV20-1 to TRBJ2-3, with D unresolved. The CDR3 has 11 residues. Germline V lookup: CDR1 DFQATT, CDR2 SNEGSKA (reference sequence).

J is TRBJ2-5 and V is TRBV20-1; 14 nucleotides line up with TRBD2. The CDR3 is 16 amino acids. Germline values: CDR1 DFQATT, CDR2 SNEGSKA (reference sequence). The DNA for the CDR3 is TGCAGGACCGGGACTAGCGGGGGCGCTAGTCAAGAGACCCAGTACTTC. It specifies CRTGTSGGASQETQYF.

This chain joins TRBV7-3 and TRBJ1-1, with 9 nucleotides matching TRBD1. Germline CDR1 and CDR2: SGHTA and FQGTGA. The CDR3 consists of 17 residues. J lost 0 bases, V lost 5 bases, and 10 bases had no gene match. Here the CDR3 DNA reads TGTGCCAGCAGCCCAACAGGGGGCTTGCCCATGAACACTGAAGCTTTCTTT. Amino acid sequence: CASSPTGGLPMNTEAFF.

The chain couples TRBV5-1 to TRBJ2-7; 8 bases are a match to TRBD2. CDR3 length equals 16 residues. V lost 0 bases, J lost 3 bases, and 8 bases stayed unmatched. The germline CDR1 and CDR2 sequences are SGHRS and YFSETQ. The CDR3 here is CASSLVGGTSYYEQYF. The DNA for the CDR3 is TGCGCCAGCAGCTTGGTTGGCGGGACTAGTTACTACGAGCAGTACTTC.

In this sample, this clonotype turned up a few times. The gene calls are TRBV12-3 or TRBV12-4 and TRBJ2-7, with D perhaps assigned TRBD1 or TRBD2 (5 bases each). The V gene lost 1 base and the J gene lost 4 bases, with 14 bases spanning the gap. The CDR3 consists of 15 residues. This CDR3 reads CASSLGQGAYYEQYF. For the CDR3, the DNA is TGTGCCAGCAGTTTAGGGCAGGGAGCTTATTACGAGCAGTACTTC.

Only a few counts were recorded for this clonotype. J is TRBJ2-7 and V is TRBV6-2 or TRBV6-3; unclear D gene. The germline V and J ends were trimmed by 2 bases and 4 bases, with 12 bases remaining between them. The CDR3 totals 14 residues. The germline CDR1 and CDR2 sequences are MNHEY and SVGEGT. The chain's CDR3 is CASSYRLGMYEQYF. CDR3 DNA: TGTGCCAGCAGTTACAGGTTGGGAATGTACGAGCAGTACTTC.

This chain joins TRBV5-1 and TRBJ2-7; 10 bases align to TRBD2. V was pared by 2 bases and J by 5 bases, with 7 bases of the junction left unmatched. The CDR3 spans 15 residues. From germline, CDR1 is SGHRS and CDR2 YFSETQ. The CDR3 nucleotides read TGCGCCAGCAGCTTACGAAGCGGGGGGGCACACGAGCAGTACTTC. It encodes CASSLRSGGAHEQYF.

The rearrangement joins TRBV10-3 to TRBJ2-2, with a possible D match to TRBD1 (5 bases). The CDR3 consists of 16 residues. V lost 3 bases and J lost 0, with 11 bases in between. The germline V gene has CDR1 ENHRY and CDR2 SYGVKD. The CDR3 loop is CAISDPDSANTGELFF. CDR3 sequence (DNA): TGTGCCATCAGTGATCCTGACAGCGCGAACACCGGGGAGCTGTTTTTT.

The V gene is TRBV25-1, the J gene TRBJ1-1, with unresolved D. CDR3 length: 16 residues. Germline CDR1 MGHDK, CDR2 SYGVNS. Trimming shortened V by 5 bases and J by 0 bases, and 16 bases separated the two germline ends. CDR3 nucleotides: TGTGCCAGCAGTCCGTCTTTCGGAGCCATGAACACTGAAGCTTTCTTT. Its protein product is CASSPSFGAMNTEAFF.

The CDR3 is CSAGRVYEQYF. The CDR3 nucleotides are TGCAGTGCAGGGAGGGTCTACGAGCAGTACTTC. The V call is TRBV20-1, the J call TRBJ2-7; 7 bases agree with TRBD2. The J segment lost 3 bases and the V segment lost 6 bases, leaving 2 bases of the junction unmatched. This CDR3 is built from 11 residues. From germline, CDR1 is DFQATT and CDR2 SNEGSKA (reference sequence).

The chain joins TRBV7-9 to TRBJ2-7, with 9 bases that match TRBD1. The CDR3 has 13 residues. Germline loops: CDR1 SEHNR, CDR2 FQNEAQ (reference sequence). V was clipped by 10 bases and J by 6 bases; unmatched bases: 10. In DNA, the CDR3 is TGTGCCAACAACCGACAGGGGGACCGCGAGCAGTACTTC. It is translated as CANNRQGDREQYF. Together with reference TRBV7-9 and TRBJ2-7, the CDR3 gives the full variable domain: DTGVSQNPRHKITKRGQNVTFRCDPISEHNRLYWYRQTLGQGPEFLTYFQNEAQLEKSRLLSDRFSAERPKGSFSTLEIQRTEQGDSAMYLCANNRQGDREQYFGPGTRLTVT.

This clonotype has a handful of counts. The CDR3 bases are TGCGCCAGCAGCTTAACCGGGACAGGTACCTCGAACACCGGGGAGCTGTTTTTT. It translates to CASSLTGTGTSNTGELFF. This chain connects TRBV5-1 to TRBJ2-2; 8 positions match TRBD1. This CDR3 has 18 amino acids. V shed 2 bases, J shed 0 bases, and the junction held 9 bases outside the gene matches. Germline loops: CDR1 SGHRS, CDR2 YFSETQ.

This clonotype was seen a handful of times. The chain has TRBV29-1 and TRBJ2-1; D uncertain. Deletions cut 6 bases from V and 1 base from J, with 7 bases between. Germline V CDR1 and CDR2: SQVTM, ANQGSEA. The CDR3 runs 12 residues. The CDR3 loop is CSVSGSYNEQFF. The CDR3 nucleotides are TGCAGCGTCTCTGGATCCTACAATGAGCAGTTCTTC.

The gene calls are TRBV7-3 and TRBJ2-5; maybe TRBD2 (5 bases). This CDR3 region has 13 residues. Germline V gene sequence: CDR1 SGHTA, CDR2 FQGTGA. The ends were cut back, 5 bases at V and 4 bases at J, with 11 bases in the middle. CDR3 DNA: TGTGCCAGCAGCACGTTCGCGGGAGAGACCCAGTACTTC. Its translation is CASSTFAGETQYF.

The CDR3 protein is CASSYSEMNTGELFF. CDR3 coding DNA: TGTGCCAGCAGTTACTCGGAAATGAACACCGGGGAGCTGTTTTTT. The chain links TRBV6-5 to TRBJ2-2; D unclear. Germline V lookup: CDR1 MNHEY, CDR2 SVGAGI. Trimming stripped 0 bases from V and 1 base from J, with 6 bases between. The CDR3 length is 15 residues.

The chain combines TRBV6-1 with TRBJ2-1, with TRBD2 as a possible D gene (7 bases). CDR3 length: 17 residues. Trimming stripped 6 bases from V and 5 bases from J, with 23 bases between. CDR1 and CDR2 (germline): MNHNS, SASEGT. The CDR3 here is CASSHPLMGGAHNEQFF. The CDR3, as DNA: TGTGCCAGCAGCCACCCCCTGATGGGGGGGGCCCACAATGAGCAGTTCTTC.

CDR3 in amino acids: CASSYFQGGTEAFF. CDR3 in DNA: TGTGCCAGCAGTTACTTTCAGGGCGGCACTGAAGCTTTCTTT. V is TRBV6-5 and J is TRBJ1-1; possibly TRBD1 for D (5 bases). CDR1 is MNHEY and CDR2 is SVGAGI in the germline V gene. This CDR3 has 14 residues. V was pared by 1 base and J by 4 bases, with 10 bases between.